Shown below are 31 T cell receptor beta chains from a single sample sequenced in a study of blood T cell repertoires in COVID-19. Profiling relied on immunoSEQ multiplex PCR, and the TCRdb table lists in-frame clones only, not all of them. The table records about 200,000 clones, over 70% of them present only once. Input material: peripheral blood. The source of these receptors is a man in his forties with acute or convalescent COVID-19.

This clone turned up a few times. The chain recombines TRBV9 with TRBJ1-2; 7 nucleotides agree with TRBD1. The germline V gene encodes CDR1 SGDLS and CDR2 YYNGEE. With V trimmed by 3 bases and J by 6 bases, 14 bases remained unmatched. The CDR3 runs 16 residues. The CDR3 DNA sequence: TGTGCCAGCAGCGCCCCGGGACAGCTATACCGCAATGGCTACACCTTC. It is translated as CASSAPGQLYRNGYTF.

The count of this clone is one. V and J are TRBV18 and TRBJ2-1; TRBD1 aligns across 10 bases. This CDR3 is 15 amino acids long. Germline CDR1 is KGHSH and CDR2 is LQKENI. V lost 3 bases to trimming and J lost 7 bases; unmatched junction nucleotides: 6. The CDR3 is CASSPLGQGKNEQFF. The DNA for the CDR3 is TGTGCCAGCTCACCTTTGGGACAGGGGAAAAATGAGCAGTTCTTC. The full variable domain, completed using reference TRBV18 and TRBJ2-1, is NAGVMQNPRHLVRRRGQEARLRCSPMKGHSHVYWYRQLPEEGLKFMVYLQKENIIDESGMPKERFSAEFPKEGPSILRIQQVVRGDSAAYFCASSPLGQGKNEQFFGPGTRLTVL.

The CDR3 region is CASSSKPGQEAFF. DNA for the CDR3: TGTGCCAGCAGTTCGAAGCCGGGACAGGAAGCTTTCTTT. The chain couples TRBV12-3 or TRBV12-4 to TRBJ1-1; 7 bases line up with TRBD1. V lost 4 bases and J lost 8; bases outside the gene matches: 7. The CDR3 is made up of 13 amino acids.

This clone appeared a single time. V and J are TRBV4-3 and TRBJ1-4; no definite D call. V shed 1 base and J shed 0 bases, with 6 bases lying between them. The CDR3 consists of 15 residues. CDR1 and CDR2 (germline): LGHNA, YSLEER. CDR3 in DNA: TGCGCCAGCAGCCAAGGGGCAGCAACTAATGAAAAACTGTTTTTT. It specifies CASSQGAATNEKLFF.

The chain joins TRBV6-5 to TRBJ2-7; weak D call: TRBD2 (5 bases). The CDR3 covers 16 residues. V lost 2 bases, J lost 0 bases, and 14 bases lay in between. Germline CDR1 is MNHEY and CDR2 is SVGAGI. Written as DNA, the CDR3 is TGTGCCAGCAGTTACACACGCGGACTGCCCTCCTACGAGCAGTACTTC. Its protein product is CASSYTRGLPSYEQYF.

In this sample, this clone turned up a few times. The chain joins TRBV2 to TRBJ2-7, with 11 bases identical to TRBD2. The germline gives CDR1 SNHLY, CDR2 FYNNEI. The CDR3 runs to 17 residues. V lost 2 bases to trimming and J lost 4 bases; unmatched junction nucleotides: 10. The CDR3 here is CASSEHPAVAGGYEQYF. CDR3 bases: TGTGCCAGCAGTGAACATCCCGCGGTAGCGGGAGGGTACGAGCAGTACTTC.

The chain joins TRBV29-1 to TRBJ2-5; 10 bases fit TRBD2. The J segment lost 7 bases and the V segment lost 7 bases, leaving 12 bases of the junction unmatched. This CDR3 spans 14 amino acids. Germline CDR1 and CDR2: SQVTM and ANQGSEA. The CDR3: CSAGLADRTGTQYF. The DNA of the CDR3 is TGCAGCGCCGGACTAGCGGACAGGACCGGGACCCAGTACTTC.

The genes are TRBV27 and TRBJ1-2, with TRBD1 matching 7 bases. The CDR3 length is 13 residues. Germline values: CDR1 MNHEY, CDR2 SMNVEV (reference sequence). V trimming: 7 bases; J trimming: 4 bases; junction bases outside the gene matches: 6. CDR3 in amino acids: CASKNRDSYGYTF. The CDR3 nucleotides are TGTGCCAGCAAAAACCGGGACAGCTATGGCTACACCTTC.

The CDR3 here is CASSLAYRDIPEAFF. Written as DNA, the CDR3 is TGCGCCAGCAGCCTGGCCTACCGGGACATTCCCGAAGCTTTCTTT. This chain connects TRBV4-1 to TRBJ1-1, with a tentative D call TRBD1 (6 bases). This CDR3 has 15 amino acids. Trimming pared 4 bases from V and 8 bases from J, leaving 20 bases between. Germline CDR1 reads MGHRA; CDR2 reads YSYEKL.

Here the CDR3 DNA reads TGTGCCAGCAGTAACAGGGGGCGGGCCTACGAGCAGTACTTC. As protein: CASSNRGRAYEQYF. The V and J genes are TRBV27 and TRBJ2-7; 9 bases are shared with TRBD1. The CDR3 is made up of 14 amino acids. Germline CDR1 reads MNHEY; CDR2 reads SMNVEV (reference sequence). V was pared by 5 bases and J by 2 bases, with 4 bases of the junction left unmatched.

The sample holds a few counts of this clone. The gene calls are TRBV5-4 and TRBJ1-6; TRBD1 matches 8 bases. J was trimmed by 5 bases and V by 3 bases; bases with no gene match: 7. Germline V gene sequence: CDR1 SGHNT, CDR2 YYREEE (reference sequence). This CDR3 comprises 16 residues. For the CDR3, the DNA is TGTGCCAGCAGCTCAGGGGGGACAGGACATAATTCACCCCTCCACTTT. It codes for CASSSGGTGHNSPLHF.

V gene TRBV6-1 combines with J gene TRBJ2-2; TRBD2 matches at 9 bases. V lost 4 bases to trimming and J lost 0 bases; unmatched junction nucleotides: 6. CDR3 length: 17 amino acids. Germline loops: CDR1 MNHNS, CDR2 SASEGT. CDR3 in amino acids: CASSAAGGASNTGELFF. The CDR3 coding sequence is TGTGCCAGCAGTGCCGCGGGGGGGGCATCGAACACCGGGGAGCTGTTTTTT.

V is TRBV4-2 and J is TRBJ1-6; 7 bases agree with TRBD1. Per germline, CDR1 LGHNA and CDR2 YNFKEQ. V lost 1 base and J lost 10; bases outside the gene matches: 10. This CDR3 contains 16 residues. CDR3 nucleotide sequence: TGTGCCAGCAGCCAAGGGCCCCAGGGGGAAAGCTCACCCCTCCACTTT. Protein product: CASSQGPQGESSPLHF.

The gene calls are TRBV9 and TRBJ2-7; D remains unclear. Germline loops: CDR1 SGDLS, CDR2 YYNGEE. Trimming stripped 0 bases from V and 2 bases from J, with 9 bases between. This CDR3 is 14 amino acids long. In DNA, the CDR3 is TGTGCCAGCAGCGTAGGGCTCCAACCCTACGAGCAGTACTTC. It translates to CASSVGLQPYEQYF. The variable domain in full, completed from reference TRBV9 and TRBJ2-7, reads DSGVTQTPKHLITATGQRVTLRCSPRSGDLSVYWYQQSLDQGLQFLIQYYNGEERAKGNILERFSAQQFPDLHSELNLSSLELGDSALYFCASSVGLQPYEQYFGPGTRLTVT.

The V gene is TRBV3-1 (or the pseudogene TRBV3-2), the J gene TRBJ2-2, with 9 bases identical to TRBD2. From germline, CDR1 is LGHDT and CDR2 YNNKEL (reference sequence). The CDR3 contains 15 residues. J was trimmed by 3 bases and V by 1 base; bases with no gene match: 0. The chain's CDR3 is CASSQGLADTGELFF. CDR3 nucleotide sequence: TGTGCCAGCAGCCAAGGACTAGCGGACACCGGGGAGCTGTTTTTT.

This clone was detected only a few times. V and J are TRBV19 and TRBJ1-4; D is undetermined. The CDR3 runs 13 residues. With 0 bases removed from V and 7 bases from J, the gap between germline ends came to 6 bases. Germline V gene data show CDR1 as LNHDA and CDR2 as SQIVND (reference sequence). CDR3 DNA sequence: TGTGCCAGTAGTATAGACACGGGTGAAAAACTGTTTTTT. Protein: CASSIDTGEKLFF.

The chain uses TRBV2 and TRBJ1-2; TRBD1 matches at 11 bases. Germline assignment: CDR1 SNHLY and CDR2 FYNNEI. Trimming took 5 bases from V and 3 from J; bases not matched to a gene: 5. The CDR3 is 15 residues long. CDR3 nucleotide sequence: TGTGCCAGCAGTCGGGGGACAGGGGGGTACTATGGCTACACCTTC. It translates to CASSRGTGGYYGYTF.

J is TRBJ2-7 and V is TRBV7-2; 13 bases agree with TRBD2. V lost 4 bases, J lost 7 bases, and 1 base stayed unmatched. Germline V gene data show CDR1 as SGHTA and CDR2 as FQGNSA. The CDR3 totals 13 residues. The CDR3 sequence: CASSSLAGGEQYF. The CDR3 DNA sequence: TGTGCCAGCAGCTCACTAGCGGGAGGGGAGCAGTACTTC.

V usage is TRBV18 and J usage is TRBJ2-1; D possibly corresponds to TRBD1 (5 bases). The germline CDR1 and CDR2 sequences are KGHSH and LQKENI. The V end lost 2 bases, the J end lost 5 bases, and 10 bases lay between the germline ends. The CDR3 is 14 amino acids. The CDR3 is CASSPAGLHNEQFF. The CDR3 DNA reads as TGTGCCAGCTCACCAGCAGGGTTACACAATGAGCAGTTCTTC.

The chain joins TRBV27 to TRBJ2-7; TRBD2 matches 8 bases. CDR1 is MNHEY, CDR2 SMNVEV, per germline (reference sequence). There are 15 residues in the CDR3. The trim removed 4 bases at V and 3 bases at J, leaving 8 bases unmatched. CDR3 DNA: TGTGCCAGCAGTTCACCTCTAGCGGGCCGCTACGAGCAGTACTTC. As protein: CASSSPLAGRYEQYF.

The chain carries TRBV7-9 and TRBJ1-2; D ambiguous. The CDR3 totals 12 residues. The germline gives CDR1 SEHNR, CDR2 FQNEAQ (reference sequence). V lost 1 base and J 6 bases, leaving 6 bases between the germline ends. The CDR3 DNA follows: TGTGCCAGCAGCTTAGGAGCCGATGGCTACACCTTC. This translates into CASSLGADGYTF.

The chain links TRBV7-8 to TRBJ2-7; 9 bases align to TRBD2. The ends lost 0 bases at V and 7 bases at J; junction bases unmatched: 7. The CDR3 contains 15 residues. CDR1 SGHVS and CDR2 FQNEAQ come from the germline V gene. The CDR3: CASSLAGASGMEQYF. The CDR3 DNA follows: TGTGCCAGCAGCTTAGCGGGGGCTAGCGGGATGGAGCAGTACTTC.

The chain couples TRBV30 to TRBJ1-2; no clear D. Per germline, CDR1 GTSNPN and CDR2 SVGIG (reference sequence). The CDR3 length is 14 residues. V was pared by 2 bases and J by 1 base, with 11 bases between. The CDR3: CAWSPTTHNYGYTF. The CDR3 nucleotides read TGTGCCTGGAGTCCGACGACACATAACTATGGCTACACCTTC. The whole variable domain, filled in from reference TRBV30 and TRBJ1-2, reads SQTIHQWPATLVQPVGSPLSLECTVEGTSNPNLYWYRQAAGRGLQLLFYSVGIGQISSEVPQNLSASRPQDRQFILSSKKLLLSDSGFYLCAWSPTTHNYGYTFGSGTRLTVV.

J is TRBJ1-1 and V is TRBV4-2, with 9 nucleotides matching TRBD1. The junction had 6 bases not matched to a gene; V was cut back by 4 bases and J by 3 bases. Germline V lookup: CDR1 LGHNA, CDR2 YNFKEQ. The CDR3 extends over 15 amino acids. CDR3 in amino acids: CASSLGQGQDTEAFF. CDR3 in DNA: TGTGCCAGCAGCCTAGGACAGGGGCAGGACACTGAAGCTTTCTTT.

The chain couples TRBV7-3 to TRBJ2-2; possibly TRBD2 for D (5 bases). Germline loops: CDR1 SGHTA, CDR2 FQGTGA. The V end lost 6 bases, the J end lost 5 bases, and 10 bases lay between the germline ends. The CDR3 sequence is 13 residues long. This CDR3 reads CASSYQRTGELFF. The DNA of the CDR3 is TGTGCCAGCAGTTACCAGCGGACCGGGGAGCTGTTTTTT.

This clone was recorded only once. The CDR3 nucleotides are TGTGCCAGCAGCTTAAACGCCGCTCTGAGTTATGAGCAGTTCTTC. Amino acids: CASSLNAALSYEQFF. This sequence joins TRBV11-2 and TRBJ2-1; D is unclear. CDR1 SGHAT and CDR2 FQNNGV come from the germline V gene. The CDR3 is 15 residues long. Trimming pared 2 bases from V and 8 bases from J, leaving 16 bases between.

J is TRBJ2-7 and V is TRBV14; D might be TRBD2 (6 bases). The V gene's germline CDR1 is SGHDN and CDR2 FVKESK. This CDR3 has 16 amino acids. Trimming removed 3 bases at V and 0 bases at J, with 15 bases between. CDR3 loop: CASSHHTGLTSYEQYF. DNA of the CDR3: TGTGCCAGCAGCCACCACACTGGACTAACCTCCTACGAGCAGTACTTC. Full variable domain (outside the CDR3, taken from reference TRBV14 and TRBJ2-7): EAGVTQFPSHSVIEKGQTVTLRCDPISGHDNLYWYRRVMGKEIKFLLHFVKESKQDESGMPNNRFLAERTGGTYSTLKVQPAELEDSGVYFCASSHHTGLTSYEQYFGPGTRLTVT.

There are many counts of this clone. V usage is TRBV6-1 and J usage is TRBJ2-1; D gene ambiguous. Germline lookup yields CDR1 MNHNS and CDR2 SASEGT. The V end lost 3 bases, the J end lost 0 bases, and 9 bases lay between the germline ends. The CDR3 has 15 amino acids. CDR3 residues: CASSEWQISYNEQFF. The CDR3 coding sequence is TGTGCCAGCAGTGAGTGGCAGATCTCCTACAATGAGCAGTTCTTC.

The V call is TRBV19, the J call TRBJ1-1, with TRBD1 matching over 7 bases. V was clipped by 5 bases and J by 4 bases; unmatched bases: 7. The CDR3 spans 14 residues. CDR1 LNHDA and CDR2 SQIVND come from the germline V gene (reference sequence). The CDR3 protein is CASSLGGAFTEAFF. CDR3 coding DNA: TGTGCCAGTAGTTTAGGGGGCGCCTTCACTGAAGCTTTCTTT.

V is TRBV11-3 and J is TRBJ2-2, with 7 bases aligning to TRBD2. The V gene end was trimmed by 5 bases and the J gene end by 7 bases; junction bases not matched to a gene: 10. CDR1 SGHNT and CDR2 YENEEA come from the germline V gene. CDR3 length equals 15 residues. The CDR3 sequence: CASSPGGMTSGELFF. CDR3 nucleotides: TGTGCCAGCAGCCCGGGGGGTATGACAAGCGGGGAGCTGTTTTTT.

The chain is built from TRBV5-4 and TRBJ2-5, with 13 bases identical to TRBD2. The V and J ends lost 4 bases and 1 base, in that order; junction bases with no gene match: 7. The CDR3 length is 17 residues. The germline V gene encodes CDR1 SGHNT and CDR2 YYREEE (reference sequence). This CDR3 reads CASSPGTSGATQETQYF. CDR3 nucleotides: TGTGCCAGCAGCCCCGGGACTAGCGGGGCTACCCAAGAGACCCAGTACTTC.